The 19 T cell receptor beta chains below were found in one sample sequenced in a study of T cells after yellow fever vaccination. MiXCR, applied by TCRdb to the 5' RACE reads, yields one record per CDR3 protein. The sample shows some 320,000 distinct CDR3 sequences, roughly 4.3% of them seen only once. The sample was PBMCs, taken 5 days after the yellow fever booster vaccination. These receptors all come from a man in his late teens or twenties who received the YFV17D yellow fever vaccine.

The CDR3 DNA sequence: TGCGCCAGCAGCCAAGTTTCAGCGGGGTTCTCTTCCTACGAGCAGTACTTC. It is translated as CASSQVSAGFSSYEQYF. The gene calls are TRBV4-1 and TRBJ2-7; 7 bases are shared with TRBD2. This CDR3 comprises 17 residues. The V gene end was trimmed by 1 base and the J gene end by 1 base; junction bases not matched to a gene: 10. Germline CDR1 MGHRA, CDR2 YSYEKL.

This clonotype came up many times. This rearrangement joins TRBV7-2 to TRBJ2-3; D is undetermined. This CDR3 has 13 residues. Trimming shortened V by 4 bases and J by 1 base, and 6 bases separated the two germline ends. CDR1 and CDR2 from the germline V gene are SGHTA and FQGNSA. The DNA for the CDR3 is TGTGCCAGCAGCTCGTTCGGCACAGATACGCAGTATTTT. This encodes CASSSFGTDTQYF.

In DNA form, the CDR3 reads TGTGCCAGCAGCATCCCCGGGGGCTCTGGGGCCAACGTCCTGACTTTC. As protein: CASSIPGGSGANVLTF. This sequence joins TRBV7-2 and TRBJ2-6, with D possibly being TRBD2 (6 bases). Germline V lookup: CDR1 SGHTA, CDR2 FQGNSA. Deletions cut 5 bases from V and 0 bases from J, with 11 bases between. This CDR3 comprises 16 residues.

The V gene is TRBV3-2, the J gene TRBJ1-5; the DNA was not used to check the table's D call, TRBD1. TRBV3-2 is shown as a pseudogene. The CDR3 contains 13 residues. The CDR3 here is CASSEGGNQPQHF. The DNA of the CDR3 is TGTGCCAGCAGCGAGGGGGGCAATCAGCCCCAGCATTTT.

The CDR3 protein is CASSLALDRDTQYF. CDR3 nucleotides: TGCGCCAGCAGCTTGGCCCTGGACAGGGACACGCAGTATTTT. The chain combines TRBV5-1 with TRBJ2-3; 8 bases are a match to TRBD1. This CDR3 is built from 14 residues. Germline CDR1 is SGHRS and CDR2 is YFSETQ. V was pared by 0 bases and J by 9 bases, with 6 bases of the junction left unmatched.

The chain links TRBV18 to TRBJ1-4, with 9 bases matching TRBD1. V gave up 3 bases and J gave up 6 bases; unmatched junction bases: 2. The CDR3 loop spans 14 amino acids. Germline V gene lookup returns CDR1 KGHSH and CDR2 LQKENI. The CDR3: CASSPRTGDEKLFF. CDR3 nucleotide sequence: TGTGCCAGCTCACCTCGGACAGGGGATGAAAAACTGTTTTTT.

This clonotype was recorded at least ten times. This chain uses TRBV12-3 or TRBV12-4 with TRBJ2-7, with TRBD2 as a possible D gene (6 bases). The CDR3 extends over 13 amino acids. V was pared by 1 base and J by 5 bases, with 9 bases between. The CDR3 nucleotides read TGTGCCAGCAGTTTAGGGGGACTCGACGAGCAGTACTTC. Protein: CASSLGGLDEQYF.

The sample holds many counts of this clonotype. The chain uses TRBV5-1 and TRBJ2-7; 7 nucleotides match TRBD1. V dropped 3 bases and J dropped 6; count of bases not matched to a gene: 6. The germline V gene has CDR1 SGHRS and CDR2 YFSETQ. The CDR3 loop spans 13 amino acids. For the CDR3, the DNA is TGCGCCAGCAGCTCGGGACAGACGGGCGAGCAGTACTTC. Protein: CASSSGQTGEQYF.

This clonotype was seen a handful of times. This CDR3 is CSARDLAGDPNEQFF. The DNA of the CDR3 is TGCAGTGCTAGAGATCTAGCGGGGGACCCCAATGAGCAGTTCTTC. The chain links TRBV20-1 to TRBJ2-1; 10 nucleotides align to TRBD2. J lost 6 bases, V lost 0 bases, and 5 bases had no gene match. The CDR3 contains 15 residues. From germline, CDR1 is DFQATT and CDR2 SNEGSKA (reference sequence).

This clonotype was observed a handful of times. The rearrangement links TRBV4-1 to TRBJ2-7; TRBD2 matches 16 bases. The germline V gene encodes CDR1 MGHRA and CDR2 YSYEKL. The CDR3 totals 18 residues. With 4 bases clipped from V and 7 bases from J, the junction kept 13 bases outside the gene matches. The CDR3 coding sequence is TGCGCCAGCAGCCGGGGACTAGCGGGGGGGCCTGCCGTAATAGAGCAGTACGTC. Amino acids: CASSRGLAGGPAVIEQYV.

The CDR3 DNA reads as TGTGCCACCAGCAGTCCGGGACTAGCGAACGAGCAGTACTTC. Translated, it gives CATSSPGLANEQYF. The rearrangement uses TRBV15 and TRBJ2-7; TRBD2 matches 10 bases. The germline gives CDR1 LNHNV, CDR2 YYDKDF (reference sequence). The CDR3 length is 14 residues. J was trimmed by 5 bases and V by 3 bases; bases with no gene match: 4.

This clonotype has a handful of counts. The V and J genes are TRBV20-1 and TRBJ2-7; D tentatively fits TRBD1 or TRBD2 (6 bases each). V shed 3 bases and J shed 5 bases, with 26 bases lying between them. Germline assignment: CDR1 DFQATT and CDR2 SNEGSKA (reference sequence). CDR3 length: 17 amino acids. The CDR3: CSASQATVGGADDEQYV. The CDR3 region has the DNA TGCAGTGCTAGTCAGGCCACCGTGGGGGGCGCGGACGACGAGCAGTACGTC.

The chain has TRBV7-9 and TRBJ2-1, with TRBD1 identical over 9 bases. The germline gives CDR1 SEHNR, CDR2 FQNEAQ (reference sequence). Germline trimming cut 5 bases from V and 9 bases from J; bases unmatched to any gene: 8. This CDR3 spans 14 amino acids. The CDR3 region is CASSVDRGSGEQFF. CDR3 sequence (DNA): TGTGCCAGCAGCGTAGACAGGGGGAGCGGTGAGCAGTTCTTC.

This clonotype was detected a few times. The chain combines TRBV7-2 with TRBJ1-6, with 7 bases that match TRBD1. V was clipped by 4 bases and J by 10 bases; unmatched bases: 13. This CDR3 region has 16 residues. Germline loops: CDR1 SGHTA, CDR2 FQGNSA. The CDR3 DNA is TGTGCCAGCAGCTCTGGGGACAGCCTGAACGCATCACCCCTCCACTTT. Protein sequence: CASSSGDSLNASPLHF.

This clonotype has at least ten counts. DNA for the CDR3: TGTGCCAGCAGGCCCGTGGGGGGTTATAATGAGCAGTTCTTC. Protein: CASRPVGGYNEQFF. The chain carries TRBV11-2 and TRBJ2-1; tentative D call: TRBD2 (6 bases). The germline gives CDR1 SGHAT, CDR2 FQNNGV. The CDR3 covers 14 residues. The V end lost 6 bases, the J end lost 7 bases, and 16 bases lay between the germline ends.

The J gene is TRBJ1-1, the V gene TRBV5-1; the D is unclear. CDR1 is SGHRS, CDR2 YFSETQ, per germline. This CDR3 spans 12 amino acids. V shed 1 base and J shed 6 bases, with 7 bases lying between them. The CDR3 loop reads CASSLRESEAFF. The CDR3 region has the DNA TGCGCCAGCAGCTTGAGGGAATCTGAAGCTTTCTTT. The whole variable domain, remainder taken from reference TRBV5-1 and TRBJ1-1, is KAGVTQTPRYLIKTRGQQVTLSCSPISGHRSVSWYQQTPGQGLQFLFEYFSETQRNKGNFPGRFSGRQFSNSRSEMNVSTLELGDSALYLCASSLRESEAFFGQGTRLTVV.

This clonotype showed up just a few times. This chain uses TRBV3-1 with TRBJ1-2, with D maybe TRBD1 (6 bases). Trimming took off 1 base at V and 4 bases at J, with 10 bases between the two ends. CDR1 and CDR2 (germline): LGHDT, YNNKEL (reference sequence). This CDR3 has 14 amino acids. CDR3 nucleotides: TGTGCCAGCAGCCAAGGGGAGACAGGCTATGGCTACACCTTC. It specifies CASSQGETGYGYTF.

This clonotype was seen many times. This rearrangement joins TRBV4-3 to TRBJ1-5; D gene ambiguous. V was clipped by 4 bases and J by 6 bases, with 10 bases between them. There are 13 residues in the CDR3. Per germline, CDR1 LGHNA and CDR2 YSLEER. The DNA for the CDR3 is TGCGCCAGCAGCCTGTTGTTGGGTCAGCCCCAGCATTTT. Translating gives CASSLLLGQPQHF.

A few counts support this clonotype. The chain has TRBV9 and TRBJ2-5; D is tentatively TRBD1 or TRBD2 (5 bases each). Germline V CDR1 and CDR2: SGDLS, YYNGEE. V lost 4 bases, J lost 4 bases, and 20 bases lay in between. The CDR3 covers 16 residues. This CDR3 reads CASSLGTTHRLETQYF. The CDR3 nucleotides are TGTGCCAGCAGCCTCGGGACCACCCACCGGTTAGAGACCCAGTACTTC.